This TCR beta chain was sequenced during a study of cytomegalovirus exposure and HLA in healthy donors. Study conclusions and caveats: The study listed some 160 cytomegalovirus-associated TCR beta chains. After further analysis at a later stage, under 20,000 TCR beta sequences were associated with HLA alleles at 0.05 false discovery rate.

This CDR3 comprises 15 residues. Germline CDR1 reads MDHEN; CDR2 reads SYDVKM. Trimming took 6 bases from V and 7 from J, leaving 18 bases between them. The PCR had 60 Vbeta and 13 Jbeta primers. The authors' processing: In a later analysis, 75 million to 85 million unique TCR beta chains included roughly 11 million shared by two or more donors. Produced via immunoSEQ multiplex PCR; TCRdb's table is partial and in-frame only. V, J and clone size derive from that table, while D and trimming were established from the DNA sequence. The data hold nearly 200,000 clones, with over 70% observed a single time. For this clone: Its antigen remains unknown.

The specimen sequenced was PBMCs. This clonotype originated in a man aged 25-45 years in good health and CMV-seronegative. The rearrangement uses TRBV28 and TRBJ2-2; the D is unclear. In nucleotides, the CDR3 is TGTGCCAGCAGCCTTCCGGGTCTACGTAGCGGGGAGCTGTTTTTT. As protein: CASSLPGLRSGELFF.